Each of the 30 T cell receptor beta chains below was sequenced from the same sample in a study of T cell responses to AZD1222 COVID-19 vaccine. Clones were read by immunoSEQ multiplex PCR, and TCRdb kept only the in-frame ones, dropping some. The sample shows tens of thousands of clones, about nine tenths of them seen only once. Sequences were derived from peripheral blood, sampled on day 0 of MenACWY control vaccination. These receptor sequences come from an adult in good health.

The chain carries TRBV6-5 and TRBJ1-5; 12 bases are shared with TRBD1. Looked up from germline, CDR1 is MNHEY and CDR2 is SVGAGI. CDR3 size: 15 residues. The V and J ends lost 5 bases and 7 bases, in that order; junction bases with no gene match: 6. The DNA of the CDR3 is TGTGCCAGCAGTCCGGGACAGGGGGCGGAACAGCCCCAGCATTTT. Amino acids: CASSPGQGAEQPQHF.

V gene TRBV19 combines with J gene TRBJ2-3; TRBD2 matches at 12 bases. This CDR3 region has 16 residues. The junction had 8 bases not matched to a gene; V was cut back by 5 bases and J by 5 bases. Germline CDR1 and CDR2: LNHDA and SQIVND (reference sequence). The CDR3 region has the DNA TGTGCCAGTAGTTCAGTGACTAGCGGGAGAAGAGATACGCAGTATTTT. Translated, it gives CASSSVTSGRRDTQYF.

This clone was seen only once. The V gene is TRBV4-1, the J gene TRBJ1-4; D may be TRBD1 (5 bases). CDR1 and CDR2 from the germline V gene are MGHRA and YSYEKL. The CDR3 consists of 16 residues. Trimming left V 0 bases short and J 8 bases short, with 16 bases between. CDR3 bases: TGCGCCAGCAGCCAAGATAGGTCGGCAGGGACCGAAAAACTGTTTTTT. Protein product: CASSQDRSAGTEKLFF.

This clone appeared a single time. The CDR3 loop reads CSVTEQEEATEAFF. CDR3 bases: TGCAGCGTTACAGAACAGGAAGAGGCTACTGAAGCTTTCTTT. The chain joins TRBV29-1 to TRBJ1-1; D is perhaps TRBD1 (5 bases). Trimming took 5 bases from V and 5 from J, leaving 18 bases between them. The CDR3 runs 14 residues. Germline CDR1 SQVTM, CDR2 ANQGSEA. The full variable domain, completed using reference TRBV29-1 and TRBJ1-1, is SAVISQKPSRDICQRGTSLTIQCQVDSQVTMMFWYRQQPGQSLTLIATANQGSEATYESGFVIDKFPISRPNLTFSTLTVSNMSPEDSSIYLCSVTEQEEATEAFFGQGTRLTVV.

On this clone: Other DNA sequences within the sample encode an identical CDR3. The CDR3 bases are TGCGCCAGCAGCTTGGATAGCAATCAGCCCCAGCATTTT. Residues: CASSLDSNQPQHF. The chain links TRBV5-1 to TRBJ1-5; D is unresolved. This CDR3 contains 13 residues. Germline CDR1 SGHRS, CDR2 YFSETQ. Trimming shortened V by 0 bases and J by 0 bases, and 1 base separated the two germline ends.

J is TRBJ2-7 and V is TRBV7-2; the D is unclear. V lost 5 bases and J lost 3, with 11 bases in between. This CDR3 region has 13 residues. CDR1 SGHTA and CDR2 FQGNSA come from the germline V gene. Written as DNA, the CDR3 is TGTGCCAGCAGCCCCCTGCTTAACTACGAGCAGTACTTC. Protein sequence: CASSPLLNYEQYF. Variable domain in full (rest from reference TRBV7-2 and TRBJ2-7): GAGVSQSPSNKVTEKGKDVELRCDPISGHTALYWYRQSLGQGLEFLIYFQGNSAPDKSGLPSDRFSAERTGGSVSTLTIQRTQQEDSAVYLCASSPLLNYEQYFGPGTRLTVT.

The J gene is TRBJ2-7, the V gene TRBV18; 8 bases are a match to TRBD2. Germline trimming cut 3 bases from V and 5 bases from J; bases unmatched to any gene: 9. Germline V gene sequence: CDR1 KGHSH, CDR2 LQKENI. This CDR3 contains 15 residues. CDR3 sequence (DNA): TGTGCCAGCTCACCTTCTAGCGGGTCTCGGGACGAGCAGTACTTC. Its translation is CASSPSSGSRDEQYF.

This rearrangement joins TRBV7-9 to TRBJ1-2; D gene unclear. Germline CDR1 SEHNR, CDR2 FQNEAQ (reference sequence). The CDR3 has 14 residues. Trimming left V 1 base short and J 6 bases short, with 12 bases between. Here the CDR3 DNA reads TGTGCCAGCAGCTTAGAGGGAAGTCACGATGGCTACACCTTC. This translates into CASSLEGSHDGYTF.

The rearrangement links TRBV6-2 or TRBV6-3 to TRBJ1-2, with a weak D call TRBD1 (5 bases). Germline V gene data show CDR1 as MNHEY and CDR2 as SVGEGT. This CDR3 comprises 13 residues. Trimming stripped 2 bases from V and 9 bases from J, with 13 bases between. For the CDR3, the DNA is TGTGCCAGCAGTTACCAGAGACAGAGCAGCTACACCTTC. It translates to CASSYQRQSSYTF.

Sample share makes this clone medium-sized. This sequence joins TRBV4-1 and TRBJ1-2, with 12 bases lining up with TRBD1. The CDR3 consists of 18 residues. The J segment lost 2 bases and the V segment lost 0 bases, leaving 7 bases of the junction unmatched. Germline V gene data show CDR1 as MGHRA and CDR2 as YSYEKL. The CDR3 is CASSQEGDRGPLNYGYTF. The CDR3 nucleotides are TGCGCCAGCAGCCAAGAGGGGGACAGGGGGCCTCTGAACTATGGCTACACCTTC.

V is TRBV29-1 and J is TRBJ1-2; no definite D call. V gave up 3 bases and J gave up 6 bases, with 11 bases separating them. Germline CDR1 is SQVTM and CDR2 is ANQGSEA. The CDR3 has 12 amino acids. The CDR3 DNA reads as TGCAGCGTTGAGCTCAGGACCCATGGCTACACCTTC. This codes for CSVELRTHGYTF.

The chain combines TRBV7-2 with TRBJ1-2; the D gene is possibly TRBD1 (5 bases). The V end lost 3 bases, the J end lost 2 bases, and 10 bases lay between the germline ends. The CDR3 covers 14 residues. Per germline, CDR1 SGHTA and CDR2 FQGNSA. The CDR3 nucleotides read TGTGCCAGCAGCTTCGGGGGGTTGAACTATGGCTACACCTTC. Its protein product is CASSFGGLNYGYTF.

This chain uses TRBV2 with TRBJ1-1, with TRBD1 identical over 7 bases. The J segment lost 3 bases and the V segment lost 5 bases, leaving 3 bases of the junction unmatched. The CDR3 length is 13 residues. Germline values: CDR1 SNHLY, CDR2 FYNNEI. The CDR3 loop reads CASSLDRDTEAFF. The CDR3 DNA follows: TGTGCCAGCAGTCTTGACAGGGACACTGAAGCTTTCTTT.

V usage is TRBV29-1 and J usage is TRBJ1-5; D possibly corresponds to TRBD1 (5 bases). V lost 4 bases, J lost 4 bases, and 11 bases lay in between. The CDR3 spans 13 residues. Germline CDR1 SQVTM, CDR2 ANQGSEA. In nucleotides, the CDR3 is TGCAGCGTTGCTGGGGGTTCGAATCAGCCCCAGCATTTT. Encoded protein: CSVAGGSNQPQHF.

The chain has TRBV3-1 (or the pseudogene TRBV3-2) and TRBJ2-7; weak D call: TRBD2 (6 bases). V lost 6 bases and J 3 bases, leaving 15 bases between the germline ends. CDR1 and CDR2 (germline): LGHDT, YNNKEL (reference sequence). This CDR3 contains 14 residues. This CDR3 reads CASRGGGHLYEQYF. CDR3 DNA: TGTGCCAGCAGGGGAGGCGGACATCTCTACGAGCAGTACTTC.

The J gene is TRBJ1-2, the V gene TRBV2; D is uncertain. This CDR3 contains 13 residues. Germline CDR1 and CDR2: SNHLY and FYNNEI. Trimming pared 2 bases from V and 8 bases from J, leaving 12 bases between. CDR3 loop: CASSETGIYGYTF. CDR3 DNA sequence: TGTGCCAGCAGTGAAACGGGTATTTACGGCTACACCTTC.

Here the CDR3 DNA reads TGCGCCAGTACAGATGGGTCCTTCGGAAACACCATATATTTT. Translated, it gives CASTDGSFGNTIYF. V usage is TRBV4-1 and J usage is TRBJ1-3, with no clear D. CDR1 is MGHRA and CDR2 is YSYEKL in the germline V gene. CDR3 size: 14 residues. The V end lost 9 bases, the J end lost 4 bases, and 16 bases lay between the germline ends.

The rearrangement links TRBV13 to TRBJ1-1; D uncertain. The germline gives CDR1 PRHDT, CDR2 FYEKMQ (reference sequence). Trimming shortened V by 5 bases and J by 1 base, and 2 bases separated the two germline ends. This CDR3 has 11 residues. The CDR3 region is CASSQNTEAFF. CDR3 DNA sequence: TGTGCCAGCAGCCAGAACACTGAAGCTTTCTTT.

This clone was counted between two and nine times. The genes are TRBV12-3 or TRBV12-4 and TRBJ1-2; TRBD1 might be the D (5 bases). The CDR3 extends over 13 amino acids. The germline V and J ends were trimmed by 7 bases and 4 bases, with 13 bases remaining between them. CDR3 region: CASTRGNVYGYTF. The CDR3 region has the DNA TGTGCCAGCACACGGGGGAATGTCTATGGCTACACCTTC.

A word on this clone: The identical CDR3 is also encoded by other nucleotide sequences in the sample. This chain links TRBV7-9 with TRBJ1-2; a possible D gene is TRBD1 (6 bases). Per the germline V gene, CDR1 is SEHNR and CDR2 is FQNEAQ (reference sequence). This CDR3 has 11 residues. V lost 4 bases to trimming and J lost 6 bases, with 6 bases between them. The CDR3 is CASSSGDGYTF. CDR3 DNA: TGTGCCAGCAGCTCAGGGGATGGCTACACCTTC.

J is TRBJ1-2 and V is TRBV28; 8 bases fit TRBD1. Per germline, CDR1 MDHEN and CDR2 SYDVKM. The trim removed 2 bases at V and 3 bases at J, leaving 2 bases unmatched. The CDR3 is 14 residues long. The CDR3 sequence is CASSLTGGYYGYTF. In nucleotides, the CDR3 is TGTGCCAGCAGTTTAACAGGGGGGTACTATGGCTACACCTTC.

V usage is TRBV3-1 (or the pseudogene TRBV3-2) and J usage is TRBJ2-3, with D hard to call. V was trimmed by 4 bases and J by 8 bases, leaving 13 bases between them. The CDR3 runs to 13 residues. CDR1 LGHDT and CDR2 YNNKEL come from the germline V gene (reference sequence). For the CDR3, the DNA is TGTGCCAGCAGCCCTACCCCGTCTCCTACGCAGTATTTT. As protein: CASSPTPSPTQYF.

This chain joins TRBV7-9 and TRBJ2-7; 7 positions match TRBD1. Unmatched junction bases numbered 6, after V lost 4 bases and J lost 0 bases. This CDR3 has 15 amino acids. Germline V gene data show CDR1 as SEHNR and CDR2 as FQNEAQ (reference sequence). The CDR3 coding sequence is TGTGCCAGCAGCTCCTCGACAGGGAGCTCCTACGAGCAGTACTTC. Amino acid sequence: CASSSSTGSSYEQYF.

The chain uses TRBV19 and TRBJ1-2; D gene ambiguous. Germline V CDR1 and CDR2: LNHDA, SQIVND (reference sequence). The V end lost 1 base, the J end lost 4 bases, and 16 bases lay between the germline ends. This CDR3 comprises 16 residues. CDR3 residues: CASSIAPPNPGYGYTF. For the CDR3, the DNA is TGTGCCAGTAGTATAGCCCCTCCGAATCCGGGCTATGGCTACACCTTC. The whole variable domain, filled in from reference TRBV19 and TRBJ1-2, reads DGGITQSPKYLFRKEGQNVTLSCEQNLNHDAMYWYRQDPGQGLRLIYYSQIVNDFQKGDIAEGYSVSREKKESFPLTVTSAQKNPTAFYLCASSIAPPNPGYGYTFGSGTRLTVV.

This chain joins TRBV5-1 and TRBJ2-1, with TRBD1 matching over 7 bases. The CDR3 runs 17 residues. V lost 4 bases, J lost 2 bases, and 12 bases stayed unmatched. CDR1 is SGHRS, CDR2 YFSETQ, per germline. CDR3 DNA: TGCGCCAGCAGCACCGGGACAGACTCCATCACCTACAATGAGCAGTTCTTC. As protein: CASSTGTDSITYNEQFF.

This rearrangement joins TRBV5-1 to TRBJ1-2; tentative D call: TRBD1 (6 bases). The length of the CDR3 is 15 residues. V was clipped by 4 bases and J by 0 bases, with 13 bases between them. Germline V lookup: CDR1 SGHRS, CDR2 YFSETQ. The CDR3 sequence: CASSPEGGSNYGYTF. The CDR3, as DNA: TGCGCCAGCAGCCCCGAGGGGGGCTCTAACTATGGCTACACCTTC.

This rearrangement joins TRBV7-2 to TRBJ2-7; D gene uncertain. From germline, CDR1 is SGHTA and CDR2 FQGNSA. This CDR3 has 15 amino acids. The V end lost 2 bases, the J end lost 7 bases, and 18 bases lay between the germline ends. The chain's CDR3 is CASSLRVRPFEEQYF. Written as DNA, the CDR3 is TGTGCCAGCAGCTTAAGAGTGAGACCGTTTGAAGAGCAGTACTTC.

The genes are TRBV2 and TRBJ2-4, with 8 bases lining up with TRBD1. CDR1 SNHLY and CDR2 FYNNEI come from the germline V gene. Trimming at V came to 7 bases and at J to 5 bases, leaving 4 bases not matched to a gene. The CDR3 is 13 residues long. The CDR3 region is CASNRDRQNIQYF. The CDR3 nucleotides read TGTGCCAGCAATCGGGACAGGCAAAACATTCAGTACTTC.

This chain uses TRBV21-1 with TRBJ1-5. TRBV21-1 represents a pseudogene. The CDR3 sequence is 18 residues long. CDR3 loop: CASSNAHCEGGVDQPQHF. In DNA form, the CDR3 reads TGTGCCAGCAGCAATGCACACTGTGAGGGCGGGGTTGATCAGCCCCAGCATTTT.

DNA of the CDR3: TGTGCCAGCAGTTTACCCATCCGGGACATTGGGAATTCACCCCTCCACTTT. It is translated as CASSLPIRDIGNSPLHF. The rearrangement joins TRBV28 to TRBJ1-6; TRBD1 might be the D (6 bases). There are 17 residues in the CDR3. From germline, CDR1 is MDHEN and CDR2 SYDVKM. The V gene lost 2 bases and the J gene lost 7 bases, with 18 bases spanning the gap.